This entry is about one TCR beta chain. This CDR3 contains 15 residues. The germline V gene encodes CDR1 MDHEN and CDR2 SYDVKM. The V gene end was trimmed by 6 bases and the J gene end by 5 bases; junction bases not matched to a gene: 10. The record originates from a study of cytomegalovirus exposure and HLA in healthy donors. PCR used 60 Vbeta primers and 13 Jbeta primers. The repertoire was sequenced with immunoSEQ multiplex PCR; TCRdb's copy has only in-frame clones and lacks some. The repertoire consists of about 150,000 clones, with roughly 70% occurring once and the leading ten covering around 2.3%.

This TCR came from a man under 40 in good health and CMV-seronegative. The source material was PBMCs. This chain connects TRBV28 to TRBJ2-7; 10 positions agree with TRBD1. CDR3 sequence (DNA): TGTGCCAGCAGAAACCCGGGACAGGGGTTCGACGAGCAGTACTTC. It specifies CASRNPGQGFDEQYF.